This TCR beta chain was captured in a study of blood T cell repertoires in COVID-19. Study details: The United States, Italy and Spain supplied acute and convalescent COVID-19 samples. The cDNA or gDNA used as material had been derived from T cells, B-cell-depleted T cells, or PBMCs.

The CDR3 is made up of 16 amino acids. Germline V gene lookup returns CDR1 SGDLS and CDR2 YYNGEE. V trimming: 6 bases; J trimming: 4 bases; junction bases outside the gene matches: 12. In the original processing: Quantification of nucleated cells was approximated via reference gene primer amplification. Produced via immunoSEQ multiplex PCR; TCRdb's table is partial and in-frame only. The V and J calls and the clone size are those of that table, but D and trimming were determined from the DNA. The table shows about 220,000 clones, with 65% to 90% occurring only once. The clonotype comes from a woman aged 65 to 85 with COVID-19, enrolled during active disease. This chain connects TRBV9 to TRBJ2-1; 8 bases agree with TRBD2. Sequenced input: peripheral blood. The CDR3 reads CASTVGGGNIYNEQFF. The CDR3, as DNA: TGTGCCAGCACGGTCGGCGGGGGGAATATATACAATGAGCAGTTCTTC.